The 25 T cell receptor beta chains listed next were all sequenced from one sample in a study of cytomegalovirus exposure and HLA in healthy donors. This PCR relied on a set of 60 Vbeta primers and 13 Jbeta primers. The table came from immunoSEQ multiplex PCR; TCRdb's copy has only in-frame clones and leaves some out. This table has 200,000 to 250,000 clones, 70% appearing once. Source material: PBMCs. The receptors were sampled from a man aged 40-50 years in good health and CMV-seropositive.

This clone has only one observation. V is TRBV5-4 and J is TRBJ1-6; D not certain. Germline lookup yields CDR1 SGHNT and CDR2 YYREEE (reference sequence). The V end lost 4 bases, the J end lost 8 bases, and 7 bases lay between the germline ends. CDR3 size: 12 residues. The CDR3 reads CASSRTDSPLHF. CDR3 bases: TGTGCCAGCAGCAGAACGGATTCACCCCTCCACTTT.

The chain employs TRBV7-3 and TRBJ2-2, with 10 nucleotides matching TRBD2. The junction had 9 bases not matched to a gene; V was cut back by 2 bases and J by 3 bases. The germline gives CDR1 SGHTA, CDR2 FQGTGA. CDR3 size: 18 residues. In DNA form, the CDR3 reads TGTGCCAGCAGCTTAGCCAGCGGGGGGGCTGGGGACACCGGGGAGCTGTTTTTT. It specifies CASSLASGGAGDTGELFF.

V usage is TRBV12-5 and J usage is TRBJ1-1; a weak D match, TRBD1 (6 bases). V was clipped by 6 bases and J by 0 bases, with 11 bases between them. Germline assignment: CDR1 LGHNT and CDR2 FRNRAP. The CDR3 sequence is 14 residues long. In DNA, the CDR3 is TGTGCTAGTGGCTTAGGACAGATGAACACTGAAGCTTTCTTT. Protein: CASGLGQMNTEAFF.

Turning to this clone: Because the CDR3's place on the DNA is in doubt, the DNA is left out and the CDR3 is given as listed by TCRdb. This sequence joins TRBV19 and TRBJ2-3; the table names TRBD1, a call not compared with the DNA. CDR1 is LNHDA and CDR2 is SQIVND in the germline V gene (reference sequence). The CDR3 length equals 14 residues, ends included. This CDR3 is CASTSGQGTDTQYF.

This clone turned up a few times. The chain carries TRBV7-2 and TRBJ2-3, with TRBD2 identical over 7 bases. J lost 6 bases, V lost 1 base, and 10 bases had no gene match. Germline-derived CDR1 and CDR2 are SGHTA and FQGNSA. This CDR3 region has 16 residues. CDR3 region: CASSLEGTGGPDTQYF. The CDR3 DNA sequence: TGTGCCAGCAGCTTAGAGGGAACGGGGGGTCCCGATACGCAGTATTTT.

The V gene is TRBV29-1, the J gene TRBJ1-3, with D hard to call. Per the germline V gene, CDR1 is SQVTM and CDR2 is ANQGSEA. The V end was cut by 5 bases, the J end by 4 bases, with 6 bases between. The CDR3 is 11 residues long. The CDR3 loop reads CSVRVGNTIYF. CDR3 sequence (DNA): TGCAGCGTTCGGGTGGGAAACACCATATATTTT.

The chain is built from TRBV27 and TRBJ2-7; D is unresolved. Deletions cut 2 bases from V and 2 bases from J, with 7 bases between. Germline-derived CDR1 and CDR2 are MNHEY and SMNVEV (reference sequence). The CDR3 extends over 13 amino acids. The CDR3 sequence: CASSLERAYEQYF. The CDR3 DNA is TGTGCCAGCAGTTTAGAGCGTGCCTACGAGCAGTACTTC.

As for this clone: A read error may be the cause here, since a much bigger clone is one base away. The same CDR3 can be traced to other DNA sequences in this sample. The chain couples TRBV5-1 to TRBJ1-1; possibly TRBD1 for D (5 bases). Germline V gene sequence: CDR1 SGHRS, CDR2 YFSETQ. Trimming cost V 1 base and J 1 base, with 5 bases left between them. This CDR3 has 13 amino acids. The CDR3 DNA is TGCGCCAGCAGCTTGACAGGGAACACTGAAGCTTTCTTT. It encodes CASSLTGNTEAFF.

The rearrangement uses TRBV13 and TRBJ2-7; a weak D match, TRBD1 (6 bases). This CDR3 comprises 13 residues. V lost 1 base to trimming and J lost 6 bases, with 10 bases between them. The germline V gene encodes CDR1 PRHDT and CDR2 FYEKMQ (reference sequence). The CDR3 DNA sequence: TGTGCCAGCAGCTTAGCAGGGGATTCCGAGCAGTACTTC. Translation: CASSLAGDSEQYF.

This rearrangement joins TRBV21-1 to TRBJ2-3; no check of the table's D call, TRBD2, against the DNA was made. TRBV21-1 is shown as a pseudogene. The length of the CDR3 is 17 residues. In DNA form, the CDR3 reads TGTGCCAGCAGCAAAGCGGGAGAAAAGGGCATCACAGATACGCAGTATTTT. It codes for CASSKAGEKGITDTQYF.

V is TRBV4-1 and J is TRBJ2-7; TRBD2 matches 7 bases. Germline lookup yields CDR1 MGHRA and CDR2 YSYEKL. Trimming at V came to 2 bases and at J to 7 bases, leaving 5 bases not matched to a gene. The CDR3 runs to 13 residues. Here the CDR3 DNA reads TGCGCCAGCAGCCAATGGGCTAGCGGTGAGCAGTACTTC. Its translation: CASSQWASGEQYF.

This clone was recorded only once. The CDR3 sequence is CASSPSGGPYNEQFF. The CDR3 DNA is TGCGCCAGCAGCCCTAGCGGGGGGCCTTACAATGAGCAGTTCTTC. This chain links TRBV4-1 with TRBJ2-1; TRBD2 agrees at 11 bases. Germline trimming cut 4 bases from V and 4 bases from J; bases unmatched to any gene: 3. The germline V gene has CDR1 MGHRA and CDR2 YSYEKL. The CDR3 runs to 15 residues.

This rearrangement joins TRBV7-9 to TRBJ2-3; TRBD2 aligns across 9 bases. This CDR3 has 15 residues. Germline assignment: CDR1 SEHNR and CDR2 FQNEAQ (reference sequence). With 5 bases clipped from V and 2 bases from J, the junction kept 5 bases outside the gene matches. In DNA form, the CDR3 reads TGTGCCAGCAGCAATAGCGGGGGCTACACAGATACGCAGTATTTT. Translation gives CASSNSGGYTDTQYF.

This clone was seen only once. The chain employs TRBV11-2 and TRBJ1-1; D not certain. CDR3 size: 14 residues. The germline V gene has CDR1 SGHAT and CDR2 FQNNGV. Trimming removed 7 bases at V and 1 base at J, with 13 bases between. CDR3 sequence (DNA): TGTGCCAGCACCCGGGAGCCCGGGAACACTGAAGCTTTCTTT. Its translation: CASTREPGNTEAFF. The full variable domain, its missing parts supplied by reference TRBV11-2 and TRBJ1-1, is EAGVAQSPRYKIIEKRQSVAFWCNPISGHATLYWYQQILGQGPKLLIQFQNNGVVDDSQLPKDRFSAERLKGVDSTLKIQPAKLEDSAVYLCASTREPGNTEAFFGQGTRLTVV.

In its sample, this clone was seen a few times. The J gene is TRBJ2-2, the V gene TRBV7-9; 9 bases agree with TRBD1. The germline V gene has CDR1 SEHNR and CDR2 FQNEAQ (reference sequence). V was pared by 5 bases and J by 8 bases, with 3 bases of the junction left unmatched. This CDR3 has 13 residues. The CDR3 region is CASSRDRAGELFF. CDR3 sequence (DNA): TGTGCCAGCAGCCGGGACAGGGCTGGGGAGCTGTTTTTT. Drawing the rest from reference TRBV7-9 and TRBJ2-2, the complete variable domain is DTGVSQNPRHKITKRGQNVTFRCDPISEHNRLYWYRQTLGQGPEFLTYFQNEAQLEKSRLLSDRFSAERPKGSFSTLEIQRTEQGDSAMYLCASSRDRAGELFFGEGSRLTVL.

The V call is TRBV18, the J call TRBJ1-1; no clear D gene. This CDR3 has 12 residues. The V and J ends lost 5 bases and 9 bases respectively, with 13 bases between them. Germline CDR1 is KGHSH and CDR2 is LQKENI. The CDR3: CASSTLNSKAFF. The CDR3 DNA is TGTGCCAGCTCAACCCTAAACAGCAAAGCTTTCTTT.

For this clone: At one boundary the junction diverges from the germline segment, which might be a read error. The chain is built from TRBV4-2 and TRBJ1-2; D perhaps matches TRBD1 (6 bases). The CDR3 has 13 amino acids. In germline, CDR1 is LGHNA, CDR2 YNFKEQ. CDR3 amino acids: CASTQGGLYGYTF. The CDR3 DNA reads TGTGCCAGCACCCAAGGGGGGCTCTATGGCTACACCTTC.

This clone was picked up a small number of times. V is TRBV10-3 and J is TRBJ2-7; 7 bases match TRBD1. The ends lost 0 bases at V and 3 bases at J; junction bases unmatched: 2. The CDR3 loop spans 14 amino acids. The germline V gene has CDR1 ENHRY and CDR2 SYGVKD. For the CDR3, the DNA is TGTGCCATCAGTGAGTCCGGGGACAGCTACGAGCAGTACTTC. This gives the protein CAISESGDSYEQYF.

This clone was observed a handful of times. The gene calls are TRBV28 and TRBJ1-5; a possible D gene is TRBD1 (6 bases). The germline CDR1 and CDR2 sequences are MDHEN and SYDVKM. V shed 6 bases and J shed 0 bases, with 9 bases lying between them. The CDR3 consists of 14 residues. CDR3 nucleotides: TGTGCCAGCAGGACAGGTTATAGCAATCAGCCCCAGCATTTT. Amino acid sequence: CASRTGYSNQPQHF.

This chain uses TRBV10-2 with TRBJ1-6; 12 nucleotides match TRBD1. Trimming took 8 bases from V and 9 from J; bases not matched to a gene: 11. Germline loops: CDR1 WSHSY, CDR2 SAAADI. The CDR3 runs 16 residues. Written as DNA, the CDR3 is TGCGCCAGCGGGGAGCCGGGACAGGGGGCAACTTCACCCCTCCACTTT. Translating gives CASGEPGQGATSPLHF.

This clone was seen a handful of times. J is TRBJ1-1 and V is TRBV7-8; no definite D call. This CDR3 spans 16 amino acids. V shed 5 bases and J shed 7 bases, with 23 bases lying between them. Germline lookup yields CDR1 SGHVS and CDR2 FQNEAQ. The CDR3 DNA is TGTGCCAGCAGCCACGCCGGAGTAGACCCGAGGGATGAAGCTTTCTTT. Protein: CASSHAGVDPRDEAFF. The whole variable domain, filled in from reference TRBV7-8 and TRBJ1-1, reads GAGVSQSPRYKVAKRGQDVALRCDPISGHVSLFWYQQALGQGPEFLTYFQNEAQLDKSGLPSDRFFAERPEGSVSTLKIQRTQQEDSAVYLCASSHAGVDPRDEAFFGQGTRLTVV.

The chain joins TRBV9 to TRBJ2-5; 7 bases are shared with TRBD2. The CDR3 totals 13 residues. Trimming took 0 bases from V and 9 from J; bases not matched to a gene: 5. From germline, CDR1 is SGDLS and CDR2 YYNGEE. The CDR3 DNA sequence: TGTGCCAGCAGCGTAGGGCAGGGAGGGGCCCAGTACTTC. Amino acids: CASSVGQGGAQYF.

In this sample, this clone turned up once. The chain recombines TRBV10-3 with TRBJ2-5; D unclear. Germline V CDR1 and CDR2: ENHRY, SYGVKD. V was shortened by 5 bases and J by 1 base, with 8 bases between the two germline ends. CDR3 size: 13 residues. The CDR3 is CAISREVQETQYF. As DNA, the CDR3 is TGTGCCATCAGTAGAGAAGTCCAAGAGACCCAGTACTTC.

A few counts support this clone. The chain carries TRBV5-6 and TRBJ2-5, with 7 bases matching TRBD1. Germline V gives CDR1 SGHDT, CDR2 YYEEEE. V was pared by 2 bases and J by 5 bases, with 12 bases of the junction left unmatched. This CDR3 spans 16 amino acids. The CDR3 loop reads CASSFDRAHFKETQYF. CDR3 bases: TGTGCCAGCAGCTTCGACAGGGCACACTTTAAGGAGACCCAGTACTTC.

There are a few counts of this clone. V usage is TRBV5-1 and J usage is TRBJ2-5; a weak D match, TRBD2 (7 bases). Germline loops: CDR1 SGHRS, CDR2 YFSETQ. V shed 1 base and J shed 5 bases, with 18 bases lying between them. There are 16 residues in the CDR3. CDR3 sequence: CASSLNPGGLGETQYF. For the CDR3, the DNA is TGCGCCAGCAGCTTGAACCCCGGGGGGCTCGGGGAGACCCAGTACTTC.